These 20 T cell receptor beta chains share one sample of origin, sequenced in a study of blood T cell repertoires in COVID-19 (dated by TCRdb to 2020 to 2021). The method behind the library was the immunoSEQ multiplex PCR assay. TCRdb retrieved this table from immuneACCESS and kept in-frame rearrangements only. Not all clones are present; in checked studies, unresolved V genes account for under half, and no reason is known for the remainder. The sample includes roughly 70,000 clones, with more than 80% observed a single time. The ten largest clonotypes hold around 6.7% of the sample. Sequencing used peripheral blood. These receptors were taken from a woman of 80 years or more with active COVID-19.

This rearrangement joins TRBV28 to TRBJ1-6; 8 nucleotides agree with TRBD1. V lost 6 bases to trimming and J lost 9 bases; unmatched junction nucleotides: 16. The CDR3 has 17 residues. Germline values: CDR1 MDHEN, CDR2 SYDVKM. CDR3 loop: CASRPPPGGGFASPLHF. In DNA, the CDR3 is TGTGCCAGCAGACCGCCTCCAGGGGGCGGTTTTGCTTCACCCCTCCACTTT.

The chain combines TRBV6-1 with TRBJ1-4; 9 bases match TRBD1. The CDR3 is 14 residues long. Germline V gives CDR1 MNHNS, CDR2 SASEGT. V was pared by 2 bases and J by 8 bases, with 3 bases of the junction left unmatched. The CDR3 reads CASSETGGIEKLFF. The CDR3, as DNA: TGTGCCAGCAGTGAAACAGGGGGCATCGAAAAACTGTTTTTT.

This clone appeared a single time. This chain connects TRBV5-1 to TRBJ2-3; TRBD1 might be the D (5 bases). The germline CDR1 and CDR2 sequences are SGHRS and YFSETQ. Trimming pared 4 bases from V and 0 bases from J, leaving 15 bases between. This CDR3 is built from 16 residues. CDR3 in amino acids: CASSKETGSSTDTQYF. Here the CDR3 DNA reads TGCGCCAGCAGCAAGGAAACAGGCAGTAGCACAGATACGCAGTATTTT.

The chain has TRBV10-3 and TRBJ1-2, with 7 bases identical to TRBD1. The CDR3 has 13 residues. V lost 6 bases and J lost 5; bases outside the gene matches: 6. Germline-derived CDR1 and CDR2 are ENHRY and SYGVKD. CDR3 DNA sequence: TGTGCCATCAGCCCAGGACAGGCTTATGGCTACACCTTC. Translation gives CAISPGQAYGYTF.

The J gene is TRBJ2-1, the V gene TRBV2; 10 positions agree with TRBD2. CDR1 is SNHLY and CDR2 is FYNNEI in the germline V gene. The CDR3 has 15 residues. The V gene end was trimmed by 1 base and the J gene end by 9 bases; junction bases not matched to a gene: 6. The DNA of the CDR3 is TGTGCCAGCAGTGAAGGCCTAGCGGGAGTGGCTGAGCAGTTCTTC. Its translation is CASSEGLAGVAEQFF.

The chain carries TRBV28 and TRBJ2-4; D is ambiguous. The V gene's germline CDR1 is MDHEN and CDR2 SYDVKM. This CDR3 has 16 residues. V was cut by 5 bases and J by 1 base, with 15 bases left in between. The CDR3 bases are TGTGCCAGCAGTCTACCTACAACCGGGGCCAAAAACATTCAGTACTTC. Translation: CASSLPTTGAKNIQYF.

The CDR3 bases are TGTGCCAGCAGCTTAGACCAGGGACAGGGGGGTGAGCAGTTCTTC. Encoded protein: CASSLDQGQGGEQFF. The chain is built from TRBV7-2 and TRBJ2-1, with 11 bases lining up with TRBD1. CDR3 length: 15 amino acids. The J segment lost 9 bases and the V segment lost 1 base, leaving 5 bases of the junction unmatched. Germline CDR1 is SGHTA and CDR2 is FQGNSA.

The V gene is TRBV30, the J gene TRBJ2-1, with 7 nucleotides matching TRBD2. The CDR3 runs to 14 residues. J was trimmed by 0 bases and V by 2 bases; bases with no gene match: 1. CDR1 is GTSNPN and CDR2 is SVGIG in the germline V gene (reference sequence). CDR3 in DNA: TGTGCCTGGAGTAGGACTAGCTCCTACAATGAGCAGTTCTTC. It specifies CAWSRTSSYNEQFF.

The chain recombines TRBV6-2 or TRBV6-3 with TRBJ1-5, with no clear D. This CDR3 comprises 14 residues. From germline, CDR1 is MNHEY and CDR2 SVGEGT. V lost 0 bases to trimming and J lost 8 bases, with 11 bases between them. This CDR3 reads CASSYSSGAEPQHF. As DNA, the CDR3 is TGTGCCAGCAGTTACTCGTCCGGCGCGGAGCCCCAGCATTTT.

The chain combines TRBV5-1 with TRBJ2-6; D unresolved. Trimming pared 4 bases from V and 4 bases from J, leaving 12 bases between. The CDR3 totals 15 residues. CDR1 and CDR2 (germline): SGHRS, YFSETQ. CDR3 coding DNA: TGCGCCAGCAGCAGAGAAGATCCCGGGGCCAACGTCCTGACTTTC. This codes for CASSREDPGANVLTF.

The rearrangement links TRBV19 to TRBJ1-5; no clear D. Per germline, CDR1 LNHDA and CDR2 SQIVND (reference sequence). Trimming cost V 7 bases and J 5 bases, with 12 bases left between them. The CDR3 loop spans 13 amino acids. DNA for the CDR3: TGTGCCAGTATGGGAGGGCGGCATCAGCCCCAGCATTTT. Residues: CASMGGRHQPQHF. Full variable domain (remainder filled in from reference TRBV19 and TRBJ1-5): DGGITQSPKYLFRKEGQNVTLSCEQNLNHDAMYWYRQDPGQGLRLIYYSQIVNDFQKGDIAEGYSVSREKKESFPLTVTSAQKNPTAFYLCASMGGRHQPQHFGDGTRLSIL.

Here the CDR3 DNA reads TGTGCCAGCATCGGGACAGGGAATGGTCAGCCCCAGCATTTT. It codes for CASIGTGNGQPQHF. This chain links TRBV6-5 with TRBJ1-5, with 9 bases aligning to TRBD1. V gave up 7 bases and J gave up 6 bases; unmatched junction bases: 7. Germline CDR1 and CDR2: MNHEY and SVGAGI. The CDR3 sequence is 14 residues long.

The V call is TRBV4-1, the J call TRBJ1-3; possibly TRBD1 for D (5 bases). The CDR3 consists of 15 residues. Trimming left V 3 bases short and J 1 base short, with 10 bases between. Per the germline V gene, CDR1 is MGHRA and CDR2 is YSYEKL. CDR3 in amino acids: CASSQIQVSGNTIYF. CDR3 bases: TGCGCCAGCAGCCAGATACAGGTGTCTGGAAACACCATATATTTT.

V and J are TRBV3-1 (or the pseudogene TRBV3-2) and TRBJ2-7; 9 bases are a match to TRBD2. J lost 6 bases, V lost 3 bases, and 6 bases had no gene match. The germline gives CDR1 LGHDT, CDR2 YNNKEL (reference sequence). The CDR3 is made up of 14 amino acids. The CDR3 loop is CASSQMGLAAEQYF. The CDR3 DNA is TGTGCCAGCAGCCAGATGGGACTAGCTGCCGAGCAGTACTTC.

Details on this clone: The same CDR3 arises from other DNA sequences in this sample as well. This chain joins TRBV19 and TRBJ2-2, with 9 nucleotides matching TRBD1. This CDR3 is 14 amino acids long. J was trimmed by 7 bases and V by 6 bases; bases with no gene match: 6. CDR1 is LNHDA, CDR2 SQIVND, per germline (reference sequence). As DNA, the CDR3 is TGTGCCAGTAGGCTACAGGGGGCTGGCGGGGAGCTGTTTTTT. It codes for CASRLQGAGGELFF.

The CDR3 loop reads CASSPEAGFESYTF. The CDR3 coding sequence is TGTGCCAGCTCACCGGAGGCAGGATTCGAGAGCTACACCTTC. The rearrangement links TRBV18 to TRBJ1-2, with no clear D. The germline V and J ends were trimmed by 3 bases and 9 bases, with 17 bases remaining between them. Per germline, CDR1 KGHSH and CDR2 LQKENI. The CDR3 is made up of 14 amino acids.

The chain couples TRBV7-9 to TRBJ1-5; the match to TRBD1 covers 10 bases. CDR1 SEHNR and CDR2 FQNEAQ come from the germline V gene (reference sequence). The CDR3 covers 15 residues. The J segment lost 6 bases and the V segment lost 5 bases, leaving 7 bases of the junction unmatched. In DNA form, the CDR3 reads TGTGCCAGCAGCGGGACAGGGGAAAGTAGTCAGCCCCAGCATTTT. It translates to CASSGTGESSQPQHF.

This chain uses TRBV29-1 with TRBJ1-1, with D perhaps matching TRBD1 (6 bases). Trimming took 6 bases from V and 1 from J, leaving 9 bases between them. The CDR3 loop spans 12 amino acids. Germline V gene lookup returns CDR1 SQVTM and CDR2 ANQGSEA. CDR3 region: CSVSTGNTEAFF. In nucleotides, the CDR3 is TGCAGCGTCTCGACAGGGAACACTGAAGCTTTCTTT.

The V gene is TRBV24-1, the J gene TRBJ1-1; 11 bases are a match to TRBD1. Germline assignment: CDR1 KGHDR and CDR2 SFDVKD. V was clipped by 7 bases and J by 5 bases; unmatched bases: 2. CDR3 length: 13 amino acids. CDR3 in amino acids: CATRGTGGTEAFF. The DNA for the CDR3 is TGTGCCACCAGAGGGACAGGGGGAACTGAAGCTTTCTTT.

The chain uses TRBV5-4 and TRBJ1-1; a weak D match, TRBD1 (6 bases). Trimming pared 6 bases from V and 0 bases from J, leaving 15 bases between. The CDR3 consists of 15 residues. Germline V lookup: CDR1 SGHNT, CDR2 YYREEE (reference sequence). CDR3 in amino acids: CASTRGGGLNTEAFF. The CDR3 DNA is TGTGCCAGCACCCGAGGGGGGGGACTGAACACTGAAGCTTTCTTT.